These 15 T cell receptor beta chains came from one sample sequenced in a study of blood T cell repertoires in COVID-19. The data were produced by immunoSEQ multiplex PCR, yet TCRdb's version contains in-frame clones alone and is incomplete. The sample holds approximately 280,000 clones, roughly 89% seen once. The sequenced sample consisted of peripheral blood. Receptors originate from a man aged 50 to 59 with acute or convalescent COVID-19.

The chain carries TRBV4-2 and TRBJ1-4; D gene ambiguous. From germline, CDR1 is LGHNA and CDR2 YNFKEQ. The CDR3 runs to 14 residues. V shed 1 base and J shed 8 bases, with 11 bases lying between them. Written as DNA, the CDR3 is TGTGCCAGCAGCCAAGGGTCGTCCGGGGAAAAACTGTTTTTT. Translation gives CASSQGSSGEKLFF.

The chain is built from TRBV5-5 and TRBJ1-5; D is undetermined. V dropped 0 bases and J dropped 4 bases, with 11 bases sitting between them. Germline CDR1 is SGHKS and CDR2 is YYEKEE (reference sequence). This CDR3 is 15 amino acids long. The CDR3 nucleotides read TGTGCCAGCAGCTTGGCCGCGTCGCATAATCAGCCCCAGCATTTT. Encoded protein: CASSLAASHNQPQHF.

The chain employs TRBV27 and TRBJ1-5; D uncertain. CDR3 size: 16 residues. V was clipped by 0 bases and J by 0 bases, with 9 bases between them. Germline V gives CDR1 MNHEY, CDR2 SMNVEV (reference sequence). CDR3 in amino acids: CASSLSGVYSNQPQHF. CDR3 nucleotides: TGTGCCAGCAGTTTATCCGGGGTGTATAGCAATCAGCCCCAGCATTTT.

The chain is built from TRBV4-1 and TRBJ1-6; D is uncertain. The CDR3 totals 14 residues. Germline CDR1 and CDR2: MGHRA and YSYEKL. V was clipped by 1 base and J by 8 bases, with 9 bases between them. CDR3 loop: CASSQGTNYSPLHF. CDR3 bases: TGCGCCAGCAGCCAAGGCACAAATTATTCACCCCTCCACTTT.

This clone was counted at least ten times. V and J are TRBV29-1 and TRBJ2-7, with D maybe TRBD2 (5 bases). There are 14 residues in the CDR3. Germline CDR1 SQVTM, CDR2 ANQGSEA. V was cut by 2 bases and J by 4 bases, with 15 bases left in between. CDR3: CSVEWTSEGYEQYF. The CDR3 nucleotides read TGCAGCGTTGAATGGACCTCCGAGGGATACGAGCAGTACTTC.

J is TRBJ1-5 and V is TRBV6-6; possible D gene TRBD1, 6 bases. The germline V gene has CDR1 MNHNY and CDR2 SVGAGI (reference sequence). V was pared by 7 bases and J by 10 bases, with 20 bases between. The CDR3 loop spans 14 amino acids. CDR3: CASNKQGQGKPQHF. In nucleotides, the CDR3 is TGTGCCAGCAATAAACAGGGTCAGGGGAAACCCCAGCATTTT.

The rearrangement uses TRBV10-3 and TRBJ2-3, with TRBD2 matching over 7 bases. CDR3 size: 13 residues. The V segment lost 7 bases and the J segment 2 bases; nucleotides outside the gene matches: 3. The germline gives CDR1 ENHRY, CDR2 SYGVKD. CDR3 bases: TGTGCCATCATGGCGGGAGCCACAGATACGCAGTATTTT. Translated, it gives CAIMAGATDTQYF.

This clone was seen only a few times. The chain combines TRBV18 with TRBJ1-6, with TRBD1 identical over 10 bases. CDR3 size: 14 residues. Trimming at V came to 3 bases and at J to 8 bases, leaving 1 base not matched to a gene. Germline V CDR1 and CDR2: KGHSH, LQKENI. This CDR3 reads CASSPGTGDSPLHF. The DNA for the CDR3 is TGTGCCAGCTCACCCGGGACAGGGGATTCACCCCTCCACTTT.

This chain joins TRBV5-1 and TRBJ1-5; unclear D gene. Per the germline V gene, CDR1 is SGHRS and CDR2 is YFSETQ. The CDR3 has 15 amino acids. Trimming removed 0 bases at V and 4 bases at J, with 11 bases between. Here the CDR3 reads CASSLGQRGNQPQHF. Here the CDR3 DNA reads TGCGCCAGCAGCTTGGGGCAAAGAGGGAATCAGCCCCAGCATTTT.

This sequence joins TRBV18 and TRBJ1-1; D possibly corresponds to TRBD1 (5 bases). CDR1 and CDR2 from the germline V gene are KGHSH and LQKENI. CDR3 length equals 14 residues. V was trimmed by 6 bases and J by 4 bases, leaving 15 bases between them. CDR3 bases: TGTGCCAGCTCCCGCCTCCCGGGGGGCACTGAAGCTTTCTTT. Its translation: CASSRLPGGTEAFF.

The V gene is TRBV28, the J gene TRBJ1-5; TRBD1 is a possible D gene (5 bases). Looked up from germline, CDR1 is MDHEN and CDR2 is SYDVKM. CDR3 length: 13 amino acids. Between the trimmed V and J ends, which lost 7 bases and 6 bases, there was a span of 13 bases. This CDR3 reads CASITGGGQPQHF. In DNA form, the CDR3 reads TGTGCCAGCATCACCGGGGGGGGTCAGCCCCAGCATTTT.

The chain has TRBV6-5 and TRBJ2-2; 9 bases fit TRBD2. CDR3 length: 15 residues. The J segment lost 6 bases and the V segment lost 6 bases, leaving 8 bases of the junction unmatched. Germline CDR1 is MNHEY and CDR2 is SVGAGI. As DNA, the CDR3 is TGTGCCAGCAGGGGACTAGCTTTTGTCTCCGGGGAGCTGTTTTTT. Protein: CASRGLAFVSGELFF.

The CDR3 bases are TGCGCCAGCAGCTTTAGCGGGCCGAACACCGGGGAGCTGTTTTTT. Translated: CASSFSGPNTGELFF. The rearrangement links TRBV5-1 to TRBJ2-2, with 7 bases fitting TRBD2. Germline CDR1 and CDR2: SGHRS and YFSETQ. The CDR3 spans 15 residues. The junction had 1 base not matched to a gene; V was cut back by 2 bases and J by 0 bases.

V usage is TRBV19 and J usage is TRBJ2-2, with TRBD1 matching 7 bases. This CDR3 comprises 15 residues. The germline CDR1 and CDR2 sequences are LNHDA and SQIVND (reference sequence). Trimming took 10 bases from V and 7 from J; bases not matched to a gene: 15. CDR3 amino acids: CATETATGSVGELFF. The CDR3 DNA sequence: TGTGCCACCGAAACAGCGACAGGGTCGGTCGGGGAGCTGTTTTTT.

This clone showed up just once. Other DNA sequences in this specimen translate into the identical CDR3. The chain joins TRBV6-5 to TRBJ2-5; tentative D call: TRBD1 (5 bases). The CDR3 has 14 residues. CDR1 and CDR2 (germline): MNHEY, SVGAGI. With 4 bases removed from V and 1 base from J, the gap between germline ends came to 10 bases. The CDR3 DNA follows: TGTGCCAGCAGTTCCTACAGGACCCAAGAGACCCAGTACTTC. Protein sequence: CASSSYRTQETQYF.